Sequencing of this TCR beta chain was carried out in a study of cytomegalovirus exposure and HLA in healthy donors. Study-level points and caveats: Trimming of TCR beta V- and J-genes showed a link, identified in a later analysis, to a missense DCLRE1C variant. Most subjects' HLA-A and HLA-B alleles were reportedly predicted from TCR beta sequences. Roughly uniform depth of sequencing across donors was assumed in presence/absence analyses.

This CDR3 has 14 residues. After removal of 4 bases from V and 1 base from J, the junction contained 2 bases not matched to a gene. CDR1 and CDR2 (germline): MDHEN, SYDVKM. The PCR employed 60 Vbeta primers together with 13 Jbeta primers. Repertoires were generated with immunoSEQ multiplex PCR, while TCRdb's copy carries only in-frame clones and drops some. This table has 200,000 to 250,000 clones, about 80% appearing once. This clone has a handful of counts. Antigen unknown. The source of this sequence is a man aged 35-49 years in good health and CMV-seronegative. The chain is built from TRBV28 and TRBJ1-1, with 8 positions matching TRBD1. The source material was PBMCs. DNA for the CDR3: TGTGCCAGCAGTTGGACAGGGACGAACACTGAAGCTTTCTTT. Translation: CASSWTGTNTEAFF.